The clone carrying this T cell receptor beta chain was detected only a few times. Its target is not known. The record originates from a study of post-analysis software for immune sequencing data. The wider study: Relapsing-remitting, secondary progressive and progressive-relapsing multiple sclerosis courses were included. Study-wide results and caveats: Multiple sclerosis patients showed significantly lower normalized Chao1 diversity than controls did. About five TRBV segments, including TRBV5-6, TRBV5-1 and TRBV20-1, were more frequent in patients than controls.

This CDR3 has 13 amino acids. CDR1 is ENHRY and CDR2 is SYGVKD in the germline V gene. Trimming took 0 bases from V and 3 from J, leaving 6 bases between them. Unique molecular identifiers tagged the TCR beta cDNA libraries. TCRdb passed the PCR reads through MiXCR, listing each CDR3 protein once. The data contain hundreds of thousands of distinct CDR3 sequences, about 27% of them singletons. The chain joins TRBV10-3 to TRBJ2-7; D unclear. The receptor comes from a girl under 18 with multiple sclerosis. Sequenced sample: blood. Written as DNA, the CDR3 is TGTGCCATCAGTGAGTCAGGGAACTACGAGCAGTACTTC. As protein: CAISESGNYEQYF.